The TCR beta chain described here comes from a study of Graves' ophthalmopathy and Graves' hyperthyroidism. Germline V gene data show CDR1 as SGHAT and CDR2 as FQNNGV. V was clipped by 5 bases and J by 2 bases; unmatched bases: 10. CDR3 size: 17 residues. As the template, RNA transcripts were used to amplify TCR beta CDR3 regions. Second-round multiplex PCR came after a first-round RT-PCR that employed HTBI primers. TCRdb re-called the multiplex PCR reads with MiXCR, one entry per CDR3 protein. The data show 400,000 or so distinct CDR3 sequences, with 15% to 19% seen just once and 5.5% to 7% held by the top ten. This clonotype was seen at least ten times.

V gene TRBV11-2 combines with J gene TRBJ2-7; 12 positions agree with TRBD2. The TCR comes from a woman in her late teens or twenties with stable Graves' hyperthyroidism. Sequencing was carried out using peripheral blood. CDR3 amino acids: CASSPYPTSGGPYEQYF. The CDR3 DNA follows: TGTGCCAGCAGCCCCTATCCGACTAGCGGGGGTCCCTACGAGCAGTACTTC.